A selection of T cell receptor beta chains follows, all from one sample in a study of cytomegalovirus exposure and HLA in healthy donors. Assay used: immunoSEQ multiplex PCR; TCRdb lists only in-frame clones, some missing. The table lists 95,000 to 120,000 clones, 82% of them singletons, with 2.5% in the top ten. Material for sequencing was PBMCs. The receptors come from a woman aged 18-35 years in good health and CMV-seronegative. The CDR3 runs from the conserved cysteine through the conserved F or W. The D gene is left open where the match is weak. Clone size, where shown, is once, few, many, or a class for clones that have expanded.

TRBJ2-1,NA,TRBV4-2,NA,TGTGCCAGCAGCCTAATGGACAACTCCTACAATGAGCAGTTCTTC,CASSLMDNSYNEQFF
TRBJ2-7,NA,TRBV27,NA,TGTGCCAGCAGTCAGAACTCCTACGAGCAGTACTTC,CASSQNSYEQYF
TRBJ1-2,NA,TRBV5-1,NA,TGCGCCAGCAGCCCCGGGGGGAATCAGGGCTATGGCTACACCTTC,CASSPGGNQGYGYTF
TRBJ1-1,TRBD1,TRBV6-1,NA,TGTGCCAGCACCGACAGGGATGGGGGCACTGAAGCTTTCTTT,CASTDRDGGTEAFF
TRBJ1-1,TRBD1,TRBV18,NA,TGTGCCAGCTCACCTCCGACAGGGGGCTTTGTCACTGAAGCTTTCTTT,CASSPPTGGFVTEAFF
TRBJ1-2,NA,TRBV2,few,TGTGCCAGCAGACGATGGACAGAGAGCTATGGCTACACCTTC,CASRRWTESYGYTF
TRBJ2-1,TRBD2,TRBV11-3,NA,TGTGCCAGCAGCCAGGGACTAGCCCTGGGGGGGTCCTACAATGAGCAGTTCTTC,CASSQGLALGGSYNEQFF
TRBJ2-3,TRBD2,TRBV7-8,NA,TGTGCCAGCAGCTTAGTGGGACTAGCCGACACAGATACGCAGTATTTT,CASSLVGLADTDTQYF
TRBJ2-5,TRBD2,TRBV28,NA,TGTGCCAGCAGTACCAGACTAGCGGGAGTGGAGACCCAGTACTTC,CASSTRLAGVETQYF
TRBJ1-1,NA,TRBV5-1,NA,TGCGCCAGCTACGGGGGAGGCACTGAAGCTTTCTTT,CASYGGGTEAFF
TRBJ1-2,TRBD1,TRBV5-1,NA,TGCGCCAGCAGCACCCCGGACAGGGGGTCCTATGGCTACACCTTC,CASSTPDRGSYGYTF
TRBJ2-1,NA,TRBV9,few,TGTGCCAGCAGCGTAGTGGGTGACGGAGACAATGAGCAGTTCTTC,CASSVVGDGDNEQFF
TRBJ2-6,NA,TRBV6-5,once,TGTGCCAGCAGTTACTCGGCGAGACAGAGTACCAACGTCCTGAATTTC,CASSYSARQSTNVLNF
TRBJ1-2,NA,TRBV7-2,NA,TGTGCCAGCAGCCCTCGGGAGGCGACAAACTATGGCTACACCTTC,CASSPREATNYGYTF
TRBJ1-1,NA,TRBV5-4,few,TGTGCCAGCAGCTTGGCCGGCGGGGGGAACACTGAAGCTTTCTTT,CASSLAGGGNTEAFF
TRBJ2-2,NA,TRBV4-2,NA,TGTGCCAGCAGCCAAGTAGCTAGTGGGAACACCGGGGAGCTGTTTTTT,CASSQVASGNTGELFF
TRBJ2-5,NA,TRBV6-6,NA,TGTGCCAGCAGCCGGGGACATCAAGAGACCCAGTACTTC,CASSRGHQETQYF
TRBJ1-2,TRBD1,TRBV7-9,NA,TGTGCCAGCAGCTGGACAGGGGGAGAAGGCTACACCTTC,CASSWTGGEGYTF
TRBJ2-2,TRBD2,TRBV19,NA,TGTGCCAGTAAAGGGGGACTAGCGGGACCTACCGGGGAGCTGTTTTTT,CASKGGLAGPTGELFF
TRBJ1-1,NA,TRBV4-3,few,TGCGCCAGCAGCCAAGATTCAGGGATGTTCACTGAAGCTTTCTTT,CASSQDSGMFTEAFF
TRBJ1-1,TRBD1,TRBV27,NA,TGTGCCAGCAGTTCGGACAGGGGGGATGAAGCTTTCTTT,CASSSDRGDEAFF
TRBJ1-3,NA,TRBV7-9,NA,TGTGCCAGCAGCCCCCAGAATACAGGCTCTGGAAACACCATATATTTT,CASSPQNTGSGNTIYF
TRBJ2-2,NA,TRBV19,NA,TGTGCCAGTAGTATAACTATTAAGGGGTTGCCCGGGGAGCTGTTTTTT,CASSITIKGLPGELFF
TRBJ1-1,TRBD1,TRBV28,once,TGTGCCAGCAGCGGGACAGGTATTGAAGCTTTCTTT,CASSGTGIEAFF
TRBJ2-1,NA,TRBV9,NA,TGTGCCAGCAGCGTAGACACCCGTGCCTACAATGAGCAGTTCTTC,CASSVDTRAYNEQFF
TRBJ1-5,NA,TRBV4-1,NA,TGCGCCAGCAGCCGAAAAGAAACAAATAATCAGCCCCAGCATTTT,CASSRKETNNQPQHF
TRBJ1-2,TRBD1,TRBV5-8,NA,TGTGCCAGCAGCTTGGAGACAGGGTACAACTATGGCTACACCTTC,CASSLETGYNYGYTF
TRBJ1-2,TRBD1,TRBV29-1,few,TGCAGCGTTGGTACGGACAGGGAAAACTATGGCTACACCTTC,CSVGTDRENYGYTF
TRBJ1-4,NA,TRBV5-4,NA,TGTGCCAGCAGCTTGGGTTGGGACTATGAAAAACTGTTTTTT,CASSLGWDYEKLFF